This is a list of T cell receptor beta chains from one sample in a study of blood T cell repertoires in COVID-19. Sequencing was performed with immunoSEQ multiplex PCR; in TCRdb, only in-frame clones are kept and a portion is missing. The sample yields approximately 180,000 clones, 89% seen once. The sample taken for sequencing was PBMCs or T cells enriched from blood (not recorded which). Receptor source: a middle-aged woman with acute COVID-19. CDR3s include the opening cysteine and the closing phenylalanine or tryptophan. The D gene is left open where the match is weak. Expanded clones are given a class, and other clones once, few, many or no size at all.

v_gene	d_gene	abundance	j_gene	CDR3nt	CDR3aa
TRBV11-3	NA	NA	TRBJ2-5	TGTGCCAGCAGCTTCCACCTAGGCGAGACCCAGTACTTC	CASSFHLGETQYF
TRBV7-2	TRBD2	NA	TRBJ2-3	TGTGCCAGCAGCTTAGAGGCCCCGGGACTAGATATGGGGGATACGCAGTATTTT	CASSLEAPGLDMGDTQYF
TRBV5-1	TRBD1	few	TRBJ2-1	TGCGCCAGCAGCTTGACTCAGGGGGTTTACAATGAGCAGTTCTTC	CASSLTQGVYNEQFF
TRBV9	TRBD2	NA	TRBJ2-7	TGTGCCAGCAGCCCCAGACTAGCGGGAGACCCCTACGAGCAGTACTTC	CASSPRLAGDPYEQYF
TRBV6-2/TRBV6-3	TRBD1	NA	TRBJ2-1	TGTGCCAGCAGCCCCCGGGACAGGGCCTACAATGAGCAGTTCTTC	CASSPRDRAYNEQFF
TRBV12-5	NA	NA	TRBJ1-2	TGTGCTAGTGGTTTTGGGCGTCTTCGAGACTATGGCTACACCTTC	CASGFGRLRDYGYTF
TRBV2	TRBD1	NA	TRBJ1-2	TGTGCCAGCAGTGGGGGACAGCCTTACTATGGCTACACCTTC	CASSGGQPYYGYTF
TRBV5-1	NA	NA	TRBJ1-1	TGCGCCAGCAGCTTAACGACAGCGAACACTGAAGCTTTCTTT	CASSLTTANTEAFF
TRBV7-2	NA	NA	TRBJ2-3	TGTGCCAGCAGCCAGGACACAGATACGCAGTATTTT	CASSQDTDTQYF
TRBV10-1	TRBD1	few	TRBJ2-7	TGCGCCAGCAGTTGGGACAGGGTCCACGAGCAGTACTTC	CASSWDRVHEQYF
TRBV19	NA	NA	TRBJ1-2	TGTGCCAGTAGTACTTTATGGACTGAGAACTATGGCTACACCTTC	CASSTLWTENYGYTF
TRBV10-2	NA	NA	TRBJ2-5	NA	CATLHFGETQYF
TRBV7-2	TRBD1	NA	TRBJ1-1	TGTGCCAGCAGCTCGGGACAGGGCCTCGCTGAAGCTTTCTTT	CASSSGQGLAEAFF
TRBV18	TRBD1	NA	TRBJ2-5	TGTGCCAGCTCACCGCCGGGACAGGGGTTACAAGAGACCCAGTACTTC	CASSPPGQGLQETQYF
TRBV27	NA	NA	TRBJ2-7	TGTGCCAGCAGTTTAGAGCATAGAGGCGTCGGGTCAAGCTCCTACGAGCAGTACTTC	CASSLEHRGVGSSSYEQYF
TRBV7-9	TRBD1	NA	TRBJ2-3	TGTGCCAGCAGCCGACCGGGACAGGGGGACGTGAATACGCAGTATTTT	CASSRPGQGDVNTQYF
TRBV19	NA	NA	TRBJ2-1	TGTGCCAGTAGTATCCCCTGGGGGGATGAGCAGTTCTTC	CASSIPWGDEQFF
TRBV7-9	NA	few	TRBJ1-5	TGTGCCAGCAGCTTGCGGGGTAGCAATCAGCCCCAGCATTTT	CASSLRGSNQPQHF
TRBV10-3	NA	NA	TRBJ1-1	TGTGCCATCAGTGAAGGAGCGATCGCTGAAGCTTTCTTT	CAISEGAIAEAFF
TRBV4-1	NA	once	TRBJ1-6	TGCGCCAGCAGCCAAGAGGAGGGTACGGGATCACCCCTCCACTTT	CASSQEEGTGSPLHF
TRBV28	TRBD1	NA	TRBJ2-3	TGTGCCAGCATTCCAGGGGGCACCTCCCCTACGCAGTATTTT	CASIPGGTSPTQYF
TRBV6-5	NA	NA	TRBJ2-3	TGTGCCAGCAGCAAGAGATCTAGGACAGATACGCAGTATTTT	CASSKRSRTDTQYF
TRBV4-1	NA	NA	TRBJ2-1	TGCGCCAGCAGACCAAGTACTACCCACAATGAGCAGTTCTTC	CASRPSTTHNEQFF
TRBV7-2	TRBD1	NA	TRBJ2-7	TGTGCCAGCAGCTTAGGGACAGGGGTCTACGAGCAGTACTTC	CASSLGTGVYEQYF
TRBV6-1	TRBD1	few	TRBJ2-7	TGTGCCAGCAGTGACCCGGGACAGGGGATCTACGAGCAGTACTTC	CASSDPGQGIYEQYF
TRBV6-5	TRBD2	NA	TRBJ2-2	TGTGCCAGCAGCGCCGGGACTAGCAAGGGCGGGGAGCTGTTTTTT	CASSAGTSKGGELFF
TRBV6-2/TRBV6-3	NA	NA	TRBJ2-7	TGTGCCAGCAGTTTGGCCGGGACCTACGAGCAGTACTTC	CASSLAGTYEQYF
TRBV11-2	NA	NA	TRBJ1-1	TGTGCCAGCAGCCCTAATAGCGTGGGGGGCACTGAAGCTTTCTTT	CASSPNSVGGTEAFF
TRBV2	TRBD2	NA	TRBJ2-7	TGTGCCAACGGACTAGCCGATAAAAGGGTCTACGAGCAGTACTTC	CANGLADKRVYEQYF
TRBV2	NA	NA	TRBJ2-3	TGTGCCACCAGCTTGGGGCACGGAACAGATACGCAGTATTTT	CATSLGHGTDTQYF
TRBV27	TRBD2	NA	TRBJ2-3	TGTGCCAGCAGTTTGGGGGGGGTCTGGGTTACGCAGTATTTT	CASSLGGVWVTQYF
TRBV28	TRBD1	NA	TRBJ2-7	TGTGCCAGCAGTTTATCGGGACAGGGCAACGAGCAGTACTTC	CASSLSGQGNEQYF
TRBV4-2	TRBD1	NA	TRBJ1-2	TGTGCCAGCAGCCATTCCTCAACACAGGGGGCTGGGGACTATGGCTACACCTTC	CASSHSSTQGAGDYGYTF
TRBV4-3	TRBD2	NA	TRBJ2-7	TGCGCCAGCAGCCCCCGACTAGCGGGAGCCTACGAGCAGTACTTC	CASSPRLAGAYEQYF
TRBV6-6	TRBD2	NA	TRBJ2-7	TGTGCCAGCAGTCATCTACCGGGGATAGCGGGAGGGACCGAGCAGTACTTC	CASSHLPGIAGGTEQYF
TRBV7-3	NA	few	TRBJ1-6	TGTGCCAGCAGCTTCCGACAGGCCTCACCCCTCCACTTT	CASSFRQASPLHF
TRBV3-1/TRBV3-2	NA	NA	TRBJ2-3	TGTGCCAGCAGCCAATATCGGAGTGGTAGCACAGATACGCAGTATTTT	CASSQYRSGSTDTQYF
TRBV19	TRBD2	NA	TRBJ2-5	TGTGCCAGTAGTATATCGCGGGAGAGGGGAGAGACCCAGTACTTC	CASSISRERGETQYF
TRBV9	TRBD1	few	TRBJ1-3	TGTGCCAGCAGCGCGCCGGGGACAGAGGGAAACACCATATATTTT	CASSAPGTEGNTIYF
TRBV28	TRBD1	NA	TRBJ1-1	TGTGCCAGCAGTTTATTCCGGGACAGGGGGCTCGGCACTGAAGCTTTCTTT	CASSLFRDRGLGTEAFF
TRBV3-1/TRBV3-2	NA	NA	TRBJ1-2	TGTGCCAGCAGCCAACTCGTAGGCAGGGGAAAAAATGGCTACACCTTC	CASSQLVGRGKNGYTF
TRBV15	TRBD1	few	TRBJ1-2	TGTGCCACCAGCGCCCGACAGGGGTTCGTCTATGGCTACACCTTC	CATSARQGFVYGYTF
TRBV18	NA	NA	TRBJ2-3	TGTGCCAGCTCACGGGAGATCTCCCGAGGCACAGATACGCAGTATTTT	CASSREISRGTDTQYF
TRBV7-6	TRBD1	once	TRBJ2-3	TGTGCCAGCAGCTTAATGAGGGGGCCTAGCACAGATACGCAGTATTTT	CASSLMRGPSTDTQYF
TRBV11-1	NA	NA	TRBJ2-7	TGTGCCAGCAGCGCGCCAGGGGACGGAGCCTTATACGAGCAGTACTTC	CASSAPGDGALYEQYF
TRBV7-8	TRBD1	NA	TRBJ2-5	TGTGCCAGCAGCTTAGGGACAAGACAGGGGGCAGGAGACCAGTACTTC	CASSLGTRQGAGDQYF
TRBV28	TRBD1	NA	TRBJ1-3	TGTGCCAGCAGTCCTAACAGGGGGCGAACGGGAAACACCATATATTTT	CASSPNRGRTGNTIYF
TRBV5-6	NA	once	TRBJ1-2	TGTGCCAGCAAACCGGGGGGAATCAGCGGCTACACCTTC	CASKPGGISGYTF
TRBV20-1	NA	NA	TRBJ1-1	TGCAGTGCTAGTGACGGGGGATCCCCTGAAGCTTTCTTT	CSASDGGSPEAFF
TRBV14	NA	NA	TRBJ2-5	TGTGCCAGCAGCCAAGGGGTTTGGGCCTACTTC	CASSQGVWAYF
TRBV5-8	NA	NA	TRBJ1-4	TGTGCCAGCAGCCTGGGCAGAACCCCCTGGGAAAAACTGTTTTTT	CASSLGRTPWEKLFF
TRBV7-2	TRBD2	NA	TRBJ2-3	TGTGCCAGCAGCTTAGAGCGGGGGCAAGTGGATACGCAGTATTTT	CASSLERGQVDTQYF
TRBV28	NA	once	TRBJ1-5	TGTGCCATACAGCTCTTTAGCAATCAGCCCCAGCATTTT	CAIQLFSNQPQHF
TRBV4-3	NA	once	TRBJ2-4	TGCGCCAGCAGCCAAGGGGAGTTGGATCCCGTGAGGGCCAAAAACATTCAGTACTTC	CASSQGELDPVRAKNIQYF
TRBV12-5	TRBD2	NA	TRBJ2-7	TGTGCTAGTGGTTTGGACTATGGGGGGGGCTACGAGCAGTACTTC	CASGLDYGGGYEQYF
TRBV4-3	NA	NA	TRBJ2-7	TGCGCCAGCAGCCAAGATGGAGGGAGCTCCTACGAGCAGTACTTC	CASSQDGGSSYEQYF
TRBV18	NA	NA	TRBJ1-1	TGTGCCAGCTCACCACCCTTGGGGGCCACTGAAGCTTTCTTT	CASSPPLGATEAFF